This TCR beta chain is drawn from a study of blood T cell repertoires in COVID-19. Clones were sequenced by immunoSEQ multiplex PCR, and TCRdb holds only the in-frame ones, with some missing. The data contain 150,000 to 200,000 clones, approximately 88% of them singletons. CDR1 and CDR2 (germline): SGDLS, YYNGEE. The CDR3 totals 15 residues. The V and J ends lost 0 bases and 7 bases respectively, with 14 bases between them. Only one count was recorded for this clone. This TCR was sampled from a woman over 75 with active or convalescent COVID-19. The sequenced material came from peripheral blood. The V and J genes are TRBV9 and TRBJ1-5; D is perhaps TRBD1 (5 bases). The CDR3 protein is CASSVAGLAGQPQHF. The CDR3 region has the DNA TGTGCCAGCAGCGTAGCGGGACTGGCGGGGCAGCCCCAGCATTTT.